Listed below are T cell receptor beta chains from one sample, sequenced in a study of Ad26.COV2.S vaccination and SARS-CoV-2 variants. Produced via immunoSEQ multiplex PCR; TCRdb's table is partial and in-frame only. The sample holds more than 120,000 clones, about nine tenths seen once. This material consisted of peripheral blood, taken after recovery from COVID-19. These receptors all stem from a human donor who had recovered from COVID-19. The CDR3 runs from the conserved cysteine through the conserved F or W. Fields, in order: V gene, J gene, D gene, clone size, CDR3 DNA, CDR3 protein. The D gene is left open where the match is weak. Not every row has a clone size; where given, it reads once, few, many or a size class.

v_call: TRBV15
j_call: TRBJ1-4
d_call: -
clone_size: -
cdr3_nt: TGTGCCACCAGCAGAGATTGGGGCGGAGAGGACGATAATGAAAAACTGTTTTTT
cdr3_aa: CATSRDWGGEDDNEKLFF

v_call: TRBV12-3/TRBV12-4
j_call: TRBJ2-7
d_call: -
clone_size: -
cdr3_nt: TGTGCCAGCAGCCGGGACACGGGCTACGAGCAGTACTTC
cdr3_aa: CASSRDTGYEQYF

v_call: TRBV4-1
j_call: TRBJ2-2
d_call: TRBD2
clone_size: once
cdr3_nt: TGCGCCAGTGGTGGTCCTAGCGGGGGTCAAACCGGGGAGCTGTTTTTT
cdr3_aa: CASGGPSGGQTGELFF

v_call: TRBV18
j_call: TRBJ2-7
d_call: -
clone_size: -
cdr3_nt: TGTGCCAGCTCACTCCGGGACGGAACCACCTACGAGCAGTACTTC
cdr3_aa: CASSLRDGTTYEQYF

v_call: TRBV6-2/TRBV6-3
j_call: TRBJ2-1
d_call: -
clone_size: -
cdr3_nt: TGTGCCAGCAGCTTCGGAGGGTCCTTCTACAATGAGCAGTTCTTC
cdr3_aa: CASSFGGSFYNEQFF

v_call: TRBV28
j_call: TRBJ2-2
d_call: -
clone_size: once
cdr3_nt: TGTGCCAGCAGTTTCGCGGGTCACACCGGGGAGCTGTTTTTT
cdr3_aa: CASSFAGHTGELFF

v_call: TRBV27
j_call: TRBJ1-2
d_call: -
clone_size: -
cdr3_nt: TGTGCCAGCACCTCGCAGGGGCGCGGGTATGATGGCTACACCTTC
cdr3_aa: CASTSQGRGYDGYTF

v_call: TRBV3-1/TRBV3-2
j_call: TRBJ1-5
d_call: TRBD1
clone_size: -
cdr3_nt: TGTGCCAGCAGCCAAGCTCGGACAGGGGCATCGCAGCCCCAGCATTTT
cdr3_aa: CASSQARTGASQPQHF

v_call: TRBV20-1
j_call: TRBJ2-7
d_call: -
clone_size: -
cdr3_nt: TGCAGTGCTAGACGGTCCCACGAGCAGTACTTC
cdr3_aa: CSARRSHEQYF

v_call: TRBV7-9
j_call: TRBJ2-7
d_call: -
clone_size: -
cdr3_nt: TGTGCCAGCAGCGTCCTGGGAAGGGGCGAGCAGTACTTC
cdr3_aa: CASSVLGRGEQYF

v_call: TRBV3-1/TRBV3-2
j_call: TRBJ1-2
d_call: -
clone_size: once
cdr3_nt: TGTGCCAGCAGCCAAGATGGAACCGGAGGCTACACCTTC
cdr3_aa: CASSQDGTGGYTF

v_call: TRBV5-1
j_call: TRBJ1-3
d_call: -
clone_size: -
cdr3_nt: TGCGCCAGCAGGGAAACAGGTAGCTCTGGAAACACCATATATTTT
cdr3_aa: CASRETGSSGNTIYF

v_call: TRBV4-3
j_call: TRBJ1-4
d_call: -
clone_size: -
cdr3_nt: TGCGCCAGCAGCCAAGGACTCGGACATTCCGGGAGCGGTAATGAAAAACTGTTTTTT
cdr3_aa: CASSQGLGHSGSGNEKLFF

v_call: TRBV3-1/TRBV3-2
j_call: TRBJ1-3
d_call: -
clone_size: -
cdr3_nt: TGTGCCAGCAGCCAAGACTGGGATGGGGGAAACACCATATATTTT
cdr3_aa: CASSQDWDGGNTIYF

v_call: TRBV7-9
j_call: TRBJ2-7
d_call: -
clone_size: few
cdr3_nt: TGTGCCAGCAGCTTAGAAAGGCCCCTCTCCTACGAGCAGTACTTC
cdr3_aa: CASSLERPLSYEQYF

v_call: TRBV9
j_call: TRBJ2-3
d_call: TRBD1
clone_size: once
cdr3_nt: TGTGCCAGCAGAGGACAGGGTGGGTCAGATACGCAGTATTTT
cdr3_aa: CASRGQGGSDTQYF

v_call: TRBV6-5
j_call: TRBJ2-2
d_call: -
clone_size: few
cdr3_nt: TGTGCCAGCAGTTACGACTCAGGGACCGGGGAGCTGTTTTTT
cdr3_aa: CASSYDSGTGELFF

v_call: TRBV3-1/TRBV3-2
j_call: TRBJ2-1
d_call: -
clone_size: once
cdr3_nt: TGTGCCAGCAGCTTTGGAGGGGGCAATGAGCAGTTCTTC
cdr3_aa: CASSFGGGNEQFF

v_call: TRBV12-3/TRBV12-4
j_call: TRBJ1-1
d_call: -
clone_size: -
cdr3_nt: TGTGCCAGCAGTATCAGGAGGAACACTGAAGCTTTCTTT
cdr3_aa: CASSIRRNTEAFF

v_call: TRBV27
j_call: TRBJ2-7
d_call: TRBD1
clone_size: -
cdr3_nt: TGTGCCAGCAGTCCCTACTCCGGGACAGGGCGCGAGCAGTACTTC
cdr3_aa: CASSPYSGTGREQYF

v_call: TRBV28
j_call: TRBJ2-1
d_call: -
clone_size: -
cdr3_nt: TGTGCCAGCAGTTTATACCAGGGGATCCAGTCGGGTGAGCAGTTCTTC
cdr3_aa: CASSLYQGIQSGEQFF

v_call: TRBV7-2
j_call: TRBJ2-1
d_call: -
clone_size: -
cdr3_nt: TGTGCCAGCAGCTTAGCAGAGTACAATGAGCAGTTCTTC
cdr3_aa: CASSLAEYNEQFF

v_call: TRBV28
j_call: TRBJ1-6
d_call: TRBD1
clone_size: few
cdr3_nt: TGTGCCAGCAGTTTATATGACAGGGCCCTTCCTCTCTATAATTCACCCCTCCACTTT
cdr3_aa: CASSLYDRALPLYNSPLHF

v_call: TRBV9
j_call: TRBJ2-2
d_call: TRBD2
clone_size: -
cdr3_nt: TGTGCCAGCAGCGTAGACTGGACTAGCTTATCCGGGGAGCTGTTTTTT
cdr3_aa: CASSVDWTSLSGELFF

v_call: TRBV5-6
j_call: TRBJ1-1
d_call: -
clone_size: -
cdr3_nt: TGTGCCAGCAGCTTGGATCAGGGACGGGAGACTGAAGCTTTCTTT
cdr3_aa: CASSLDQGRETEAFF

v_call: TRBV9
j_call: TRBJ2-3
d_call: TRBD1
clone_size: -
cdr3_nt: TGTGCCAGCAGCTTCTGGACAGGGGGCACAGATACGCAGTATTTT
cdr3_aa: CASSFWTGGTDTQYF

v_call: TRBV28
j_call: TRBJ1-6
d_call: TRBD1
clone_size: few
cdr3_nt: TGTGCCAGCAGCCCCCCCACAGGGGGGAATTCACCCCTCCACTTT
cdr3_aa: CASSPPTGGNSPLHF

v_call: TRBV12-3/TRBV12-4
j_call: TRBJ1-1
d_call: -
clone_size: -
cdr3_nt: TGTGCCAGCAGTCGACAGCCCAACACTGAAGCTTTCTTT
cdr3_aa: CASSRQPNTEAFF

v_call: TRBV28
j_call: TRBJ1-6
d_call: -
clone_size: -
cdr3_nt: TGTGCCAGCAGTTTTGTTAATTCACCCCTCCACTTT
cdr3_aa: CASSFVNSPLHF

v_call: TRBV6-2/TRBV6-3
j_call: TRBJ2-4
d_call: TRBD1
clone_size: few
cdr3_nt: TGTGCCAGCAGTCACCCTCGGACAGGAGATAAAAACATTCAGTACTTC
cdr3_aa: CASSHPRTGDKNIQYF

v_call: TRBV20-1
j_call: TRBJ1-1
d_call: -
clone_size: -
cdr3_nt: TGCAGTGCTAGAGAAAACAAAGCTTTCTTT
cdr3_aa: CSARENKAFF

v_call: TRBV30
j_call: TRBJ2-7
d_call: -
clone_size: -
cdr3_nt: TGTGCCTGGGCGACAGGAGGGTTCTACGAGCAGTACTTC
cdr3_aa: CAWATGGFYEQYF

v_call: TRBV4-3
j_call: TRBJ1-1
d_call: TRBD1
clone_size: -
cdr3_nt: TGCGCCAGCAGCCAAGAGGGACAGCCCACTGAAGCTTTCTTT
cdr3_aa: CASSQEGQPTEAFF

v_call: TRBV7-2
j_call: TRBJ2-2
d_call: -
clone_size: -
cdr3_nt: TGTGCCAGCAGCTCGGGTTATAACACCGGGGAGCTGTTTTTT
cdr3_aa: CASSSGYNTGELFF

v_call: TRBV5-1
j_call: TRBJ1-2
d_call: TRBD1
clone_size: -
cdr3_nt: TGCGCCAGCAGCTTGTCGGGACAGGGAGATGGCTACACCTTC
cdr3_aa: CASSLSGQGDGYTF

v_call: TRBV30
j_call: TRBJ2-2
d_call: -
clone_size: -
cdr3_nt: TGTGCCTGGAGTGTCCGGACTGGTTACACCGGGGAGCTGTTTTTT
cdr3_aa: CAWSVRTGYTGELFF

v_call: TRBV29-1
j_call: TRBJ1-2
d_call: -
clone_size: -
cdr3_nt: TGCAGCGTTAATTTGAACTATGGCTACACCTTC
cdr3_aa: CSVNLNYGYTF

v_call: TRBV30
j_call: TRBJ1-1
d_call: -
clone_size: -
cdr3_nt: TGTGCCTGGAGTTTACAGGGAGCCCTGGGAGCTTTCTTT
cdr3_aa: CAWSLQGALGAFF

v_call: TRBV5-4
j_call: TRBJ1-5
d_call: -
clone_size: -
cdr3_nt: TGTGCCAGCAGCCCATACCCTGGGGTAAATAGCAATCAGCCCCAGCATTTT
cdr3_aa: CASSPYPGVNSNQPQHF

v_call: TRBV7-7
j_call: TRBJ2-5
d_call: -
clone_size: -
cdr3_nt: TGTGCTAGCAGCGCAAGGGAACAAGAGACCCAGTACTTC
cdr3_aa: CASSAREQETQYF

v_call: TRBV28
j_call: TRBJ1-1
d_call: -
clone_size: -
cdr3_nt: TGTGCCAGTTTTTTAGGGGACTCGGGGGGTGAAGCTTTCTTT
cdr3_aa: CASFLGDSGGEAFF

v_call: TRBV7-2
j_call: TRBJ1-2
d_call: -
clone_size: -
cdr3_nt: TGTGCCAGCAGCTCCGACGGCTCCTCTAACTATGGCTACACCTTC
cdr3_aa: CASSSDGSSNYGYTF

v_call: TRBV11-2
j_call: TRBJ2-2
d_call: -
clone_size: once
cdr3_nt: TGTGCCAGCAGCTTAGATAGCAGGGCTACCGGGGAGCTGTTTTTT
cdr3_aa: CASSLDSRATGELFF

v_call: TRBV7-6
j_call: TRBJ2-7
d_call: -
clone_size: -
cdr3_nt: TGTGCCAGCAGCTTAGCCCCCCCCGGACAGATCTCCTACGAGCAGTACTTC
cdr3_aa: CASSLAPPGQISYEQYF

v_call: TRBV5-5
j_call: TRBJ2-3
d_call: -
clone_size: -
cdr3_nt: TGTGCCAGCAGCTTGGCCCCGCAGGATGGGAATACGCAGTATTTT
cdr3_aa: CASSLAPQDGNTQYF

v_call: TRBV5-6
j_call: TRBJ1-1
d_call: -
clone_size: -
cdr3_nt: TGTGCCAGCAGCTTCCCGACAGGAATGAACACTGAAGCTTTCTTT
cdr3_aa: CASSFPTGMNTEAFF

v_call: TRBV7-8
j_call: TRBJ1-5
d_call: TRBD1
clone_size: once
cdr3_nt: TGTGCCAGCAGCTTCGGACAGGGCATTTTTGAGCCCCAGCATTTT
cdr3_aa: CASSFGQGIFEPQHF

v_call: TRBV5-5
j_call: TRBJ1-2
d_call: -
clone_size: -
cdr3_nt: TGTGCCAGCAGCTTTAATTCGGTATTGGGATTGGGCTACACCTTC
cdr3_aa: CASSFNSVLGLGYTF

v_call: TRBV28
j_call: TRBJ1-1
d_call: TRBD1
clone_size: -
cdr3_nt: TGTGCCAGCAGTCCGGACAGGGTGGGAACTGAAGCTTTCTTT
cdr3_aa: CASSPDRVGTEAFF

v_call: TRBV7-8
j_call: TRBJ1-2
d_call: TRBD1
clone_size: medium-sized
cdr3_nt: TGTGCCAGCAGCTTATCGGACAGGGTCGGCTACACCTTC
cdr3_aa: CASSLSDRVGYTF

v_call: TRBV5-6
j_call: TRBJ1-5
d_call: -
clone_size: few
cdr3_nt: TGTGCCAGCAGCTTAGGTCCACGGAACAATCAGCCCCAGCATTTT
cdr3_aa: CASSLGPRNNQPQHF

v_call: TRBV27
j_call: TRBJ1-5
d_call: -
clone_size: -
cdr3_nt: TGTGCCAGCAGTTTCGGGGGTCAGCCCCAGCATTTT
cdr3_aa: CASSFGGQPQHF

v_call: TRBV6-6
j_call: TRBJ2-1
d_call: TRBD2
clone_size: -
cdr3_nt: TGTGCCAGCACCATACTAGCGGGGGGTCCCAATGAGCAGTTCTTC
cdr3_aa: CASTILAGGPNEQFF

v_call: TRBV15
j_call: TRBJ2-7
d_call: -
clone_size: -
cdr3_nt: TGTGCCACCAGCAGAGGCCCCGGGGAGCAGTACTTC
cdr3_aa: CATSRGPGEQYF

v_call: TRBV30
j_call: TRBJ2-3
d_call: -
clone_size: -
cdr3_nt: TGTGCCTGGAGTTCCCCCGGGGTAAGCACAGATACGCAGTATTTT
cdr3_aa: CAWSSPGVSTDTQYF

v_call: TRBV3-1/TRBV3-2
j_call: TRBJ2-3
d_call: -
clone_size: -
cdr3_nt: TGTGCCAGCGGGCCGGGGAAGACAGATACGCAGTATTTT
cdr3_aa: CASGPGKTDTQYF

v_call: TRBV12-5
j_call: TRBJ2-7
d_call: -
clone_size: -
cdr3_nt: TGTGCTAGTGGTTTGGACAACCCCTACGAGCAGTACTTC
cdr3_aa: CASGLDNPYEQYF